The TCR beta chain described here comes from a study of Ad26.COV2.S vaccination and SARS-CoV-2 variants (dated by TCRdb to the early 2020s). As for the study more broadly: Vaccine-arm donors were drawn from COV1001, a multicentre, randomized, double-blind, placebo-controlled phase I-IIa trial of Ad26.COV2.S in healthy adults. Dosing of Ad26.COV2.S was intramuscular, at either 5x10^10 or 1x10^11 viral particles, delivered as one shot or as two shots spaced 56 days apart. Sequencing of the TCRbeta repertoire served to evaluate the specificity and breadth of SARS-CoV-2-reactive T cell receptors following Ad26.COV2.S vaccination. The TCR-sequenced set comprised about 32 samples: 19 Ad26.COV2.S vaccine recipients, 5 placebo recipients and 8 SARS-CoV-2 convalescent individuals. Trial participants were randomized into five groups of five: low-dose or high-dose Ad26.COV2.S given once or twice, or placebo on both occasions. Investigators did not know the trial group allocation while performing experiments and assessing outcomes. Broad study findings and their caveats: The study was not powered for comparison of responses between vaccine doses or regimens. After vaccination, spike-specific CD8+ and CD4+ T cell responses were reported to show substantial breadth. Spike-specific TCR breadth was higher in Ad26.COV2.S recipients than in placebo recipients (P = 0.0014). Vaccine and placebo recipients had comparable non-spike TCR breadth, which fits with the vaccine containing only spike. The authors noted that the TCR breadth and depth analyses may have underestimated total T cell responses.

With regard to this clone: Which antigen it targets is not known. Base qualities are not recorded, but no much larger clone differs from it by a single base.

The immunoSEQ Assay was used to sequence TCRbeta CDR3 regions. After extraction, genomic DNA underwent amplification by bias-controlled multiplex PCR, followed by high-throughput sequencing. As for the original processing: To quantify the absolute abundance of every unique TCRbeta CDR3 region, sequences were collapsed and filtered. T cell fraction was estimated by normalization of TCRbeta template counts to usable DNA, with usable DNA being measured through amplification of reference genes present in all nucleated cells. Repertoire TCRs were annotated as SARS-CoV-2-specific when V gene, CDR3 amino acid sequence and J gene were exactly matched to a known reactive TCR set. MIRA supplied the reference SARS-CoV-2 TCR set, which was filtered for enrichment in COVID-19-positive ImmuneCODE repertoires so that public or cross-reactive TCRs were removed. Using the MIRA antigens, annotated TCRs were further analysed by specific ORF or by position within an ORF. Depth was the summed frequency of annotated unique rearrangements, while breadth was defined as annotated unique rearrangements over total unique productive rearrangements. Two-sided Wilcoxon rank-sum tests were used to compare TCR breadth between groups. Not all clones reach the TCRdb copy of this immuneACCESS table, which keeps in-frame sequences only. Checked studies attribute under half of the gap to unresolved V genes and leave the rest unexplained. D and trimming were read from the DNA, whereas the V and J calls and clone size are those reported in that table. This sample is represented by more than 300,000 clones; around 89% of them were singletons. 5.5% to 7% of the sample is in the top ten clones.

Trimming removed 1 base from V and 4 bases from J, leaving 10 bases between the germline ends. The CDR3 goes from the cysteine to the phenylalanine over 14 residues. The retained sequence is limited to the CDR3, 42 bases, with the frame set at the first base. From a lookup of the germline V gene, CDR1 and CDR2 are LGHNA and YSLEER. The sample's treatment or condition, from its label and the paper: about 20 received Ad26.COV2.S at low or high dose, single or two shots; a few received placebo; per-sample allocation not given. Repertoires of vaccine and placebo recipients were sequenced from samples collected on day 63 after the first injection. In Cohort 1b, about 25 adults aged 18-55 years were enrolled at a single site in Boston, USA, between 29 July and 7 August 2020. As a vaccine, Ad26.COV2.S was a replication-incompetent adenovirus type 26 vector that expressed a prefusion-stabilized SARS-CoV-2 spike protein derived from the original Wuhan strain.

This TCR was recovered from a person aged 18-60 years who received the Ad26.COV2.S COVID-19 vaccine or a placebo. Here the sequenced sample was peripheral blood, taken in a trial of Ad26.COV2.S vaccine versus placebo. The rearranged segments are TRBV4-3 and TRBJ1-2; TRBD1 might be the D gene, on 5 matching bases. The DNA sequence is as follows: TGCGCCAGCAGCCAAGTTTGGGACTCCTATGGCTACACCTTC. Protein translation: CASSQVWDSYGYTF.